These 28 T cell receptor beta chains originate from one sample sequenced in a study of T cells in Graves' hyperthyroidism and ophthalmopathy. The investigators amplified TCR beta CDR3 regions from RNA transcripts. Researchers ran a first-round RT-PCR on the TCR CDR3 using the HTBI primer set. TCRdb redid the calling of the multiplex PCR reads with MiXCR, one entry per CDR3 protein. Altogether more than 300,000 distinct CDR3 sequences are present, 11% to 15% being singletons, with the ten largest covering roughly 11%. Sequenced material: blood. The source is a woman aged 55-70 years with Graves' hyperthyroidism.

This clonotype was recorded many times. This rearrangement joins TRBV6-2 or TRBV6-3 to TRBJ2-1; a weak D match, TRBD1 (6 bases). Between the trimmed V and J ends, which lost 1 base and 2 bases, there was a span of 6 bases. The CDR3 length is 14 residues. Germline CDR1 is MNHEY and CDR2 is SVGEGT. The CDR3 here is CASSYWGPYNEQFF. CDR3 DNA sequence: TGTGCCAGCAGTTACTGGGGGCCCTACAATGAGCAGTTCTTC.

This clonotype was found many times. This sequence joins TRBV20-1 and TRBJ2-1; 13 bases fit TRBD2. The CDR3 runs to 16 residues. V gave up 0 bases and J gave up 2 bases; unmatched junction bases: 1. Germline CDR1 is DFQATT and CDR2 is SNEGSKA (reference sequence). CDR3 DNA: TGCAGTGCTAGAGAGGGGACTAGCGGGGCCTACAATGAGCAGTTCTTC. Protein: CSAREGTSGAYNEQFF.

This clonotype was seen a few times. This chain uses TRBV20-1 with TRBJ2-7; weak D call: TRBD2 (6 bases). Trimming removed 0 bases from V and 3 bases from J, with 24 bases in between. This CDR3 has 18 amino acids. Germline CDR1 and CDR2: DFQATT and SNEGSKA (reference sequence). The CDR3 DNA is TGCAGTGCTAGAGATTTTCGCGGGGACGGTTATCGTATCTACGAGCAGTACTTC. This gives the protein CSARDFRGDGYRIYEQYF.

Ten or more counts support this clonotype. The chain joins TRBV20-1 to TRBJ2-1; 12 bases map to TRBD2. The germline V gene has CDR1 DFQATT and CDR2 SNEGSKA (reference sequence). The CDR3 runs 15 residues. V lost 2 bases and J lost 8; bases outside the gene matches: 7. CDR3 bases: TGCAGTGCTAGAAGTCGACTAGCGGGAGCCTATGAGCAGTTCTTC. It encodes CSARSRLAGAYEQFF.

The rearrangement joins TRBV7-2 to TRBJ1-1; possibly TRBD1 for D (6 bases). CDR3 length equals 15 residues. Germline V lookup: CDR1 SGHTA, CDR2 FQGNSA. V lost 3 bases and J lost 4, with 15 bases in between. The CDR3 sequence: CASSFDRFMGTEAFF. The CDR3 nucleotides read TGTGCCAGCAGCTTTGACAGGTTTATGGGCACTGAAGCTTTCTTT.

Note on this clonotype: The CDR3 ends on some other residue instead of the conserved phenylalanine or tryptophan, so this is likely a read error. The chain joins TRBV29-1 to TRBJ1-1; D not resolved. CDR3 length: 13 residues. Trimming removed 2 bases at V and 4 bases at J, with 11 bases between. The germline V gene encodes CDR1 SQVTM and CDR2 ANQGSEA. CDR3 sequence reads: CSVESGRGTEAFL. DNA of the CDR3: TGCAGCGTTGAATCCGGCCGAGGCACTGAAGCTTTCCTT.

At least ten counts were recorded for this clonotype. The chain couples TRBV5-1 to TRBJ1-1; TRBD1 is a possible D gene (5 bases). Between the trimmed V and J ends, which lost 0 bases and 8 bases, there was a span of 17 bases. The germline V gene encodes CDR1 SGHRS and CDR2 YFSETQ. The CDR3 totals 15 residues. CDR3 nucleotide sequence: TGCGCCAGCAGCTTGGGGGCAGGGAGTAGGTCCGAAGCTTTCTTT. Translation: CASSLGAGSRSEAFF.

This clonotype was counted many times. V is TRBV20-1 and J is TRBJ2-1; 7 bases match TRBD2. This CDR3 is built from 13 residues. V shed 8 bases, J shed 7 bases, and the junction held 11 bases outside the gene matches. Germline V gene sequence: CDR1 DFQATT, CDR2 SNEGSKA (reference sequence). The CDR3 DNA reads TGCAGTTCCGCGGGAGAAAGCAGGAATGAGCAGTTCTTC. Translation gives CSSAGESRNEQFF.

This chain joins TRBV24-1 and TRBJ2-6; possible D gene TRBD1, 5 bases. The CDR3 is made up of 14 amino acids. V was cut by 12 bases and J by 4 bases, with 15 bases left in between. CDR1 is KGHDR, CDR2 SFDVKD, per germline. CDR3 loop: CASYTGAGANVLTF. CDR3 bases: TGTGCCTCCTATACAGGTGCCGGGGCCAACGTCCTGACTTTC.

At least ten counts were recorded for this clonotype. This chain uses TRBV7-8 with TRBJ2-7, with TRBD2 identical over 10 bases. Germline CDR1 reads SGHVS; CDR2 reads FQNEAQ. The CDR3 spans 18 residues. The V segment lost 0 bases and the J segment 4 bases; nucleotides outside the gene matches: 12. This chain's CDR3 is CASSLAPRGASGSYEQYF. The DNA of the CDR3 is TGTGCCAGCAGCTTAGCCCCCCGGGGGGCTAGCGGGAGTTACGAGCAGTACTTC. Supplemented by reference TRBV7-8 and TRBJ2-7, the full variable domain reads GAGVSQSPRYKVAKRGQDVALRCDPISGHVSLFWYQQALGQGPEFLTYFQNEAQLDKSGLPSDRFFAERPEGSVSTLKIQRTQQEDSAVYLCASSLAPRGASGSYEQYFGPGTRLTVT.

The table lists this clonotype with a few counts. This CDR3 reads CAGRKAGGPADTQYF. The CDR3 coding sequence is TGTGCCGGTCGCAAGGCGGGAGGGCCCGCAGATACGCAGTATTTT. V usage is TRBV6-4 and J usage is TRBJ2-3, with 9 bases lining up with TRBD2. Germline CDR1 and CDR2: MRHNA and SNTAGT. V gave up 11 bases and J gave up 4 bases; unmatched junction bases: 13. CDR3 length: 15 amino acids.

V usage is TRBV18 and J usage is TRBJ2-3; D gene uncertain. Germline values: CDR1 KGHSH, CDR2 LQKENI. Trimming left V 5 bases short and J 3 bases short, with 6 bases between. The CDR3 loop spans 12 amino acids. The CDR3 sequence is CASSKRTDTQYF. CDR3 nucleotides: TGTGCCAGCTCAAAAAGGACAGATACGCAGTATTTT.

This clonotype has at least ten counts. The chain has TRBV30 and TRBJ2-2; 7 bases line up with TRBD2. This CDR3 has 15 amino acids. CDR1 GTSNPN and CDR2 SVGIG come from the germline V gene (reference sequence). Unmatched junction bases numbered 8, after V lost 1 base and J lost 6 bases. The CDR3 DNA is TGTGCCTGGAGTGGGGGGAGACTAGCCCCCGGGGAGCTGTTTTTT. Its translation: CAWSGGRLAPGELFF.

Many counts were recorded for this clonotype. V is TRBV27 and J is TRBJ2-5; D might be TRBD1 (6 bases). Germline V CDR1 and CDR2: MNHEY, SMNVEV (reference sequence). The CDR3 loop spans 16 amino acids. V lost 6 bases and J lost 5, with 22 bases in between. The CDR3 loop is CASSRIGDITAETQYF. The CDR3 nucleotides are TGTGCCAGCAGCCGAATCGGGGACATCACCGCGGAGACCCAGTACTTC.

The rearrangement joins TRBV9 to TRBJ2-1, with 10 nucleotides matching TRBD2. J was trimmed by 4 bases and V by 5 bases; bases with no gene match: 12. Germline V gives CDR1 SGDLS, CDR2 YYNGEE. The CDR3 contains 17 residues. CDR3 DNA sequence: TGTGCCAGCAGTCTTAGGCCCCGGACTAGCGGTTACAATGAGCAGTTCTTC. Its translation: CASSLRPRTSGYNEQFF.

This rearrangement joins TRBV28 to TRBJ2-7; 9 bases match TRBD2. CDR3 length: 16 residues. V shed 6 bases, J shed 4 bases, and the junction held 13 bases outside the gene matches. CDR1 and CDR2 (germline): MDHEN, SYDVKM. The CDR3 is CASRPVRIAGEYEQYF. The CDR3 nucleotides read TGTGCCAGCAGACCAGTCCGTATAGCGGGAGAATACGAGCAGTACTTC.

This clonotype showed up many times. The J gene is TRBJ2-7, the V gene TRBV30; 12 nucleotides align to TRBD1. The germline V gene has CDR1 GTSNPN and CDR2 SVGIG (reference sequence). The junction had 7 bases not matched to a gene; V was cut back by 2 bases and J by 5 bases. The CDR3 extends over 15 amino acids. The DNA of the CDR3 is TGTGCCTGGAGTAATAAGGGACAGGGGGCCGACGAGCAGTACTTC. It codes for CAWSNKGQGADEQYF.

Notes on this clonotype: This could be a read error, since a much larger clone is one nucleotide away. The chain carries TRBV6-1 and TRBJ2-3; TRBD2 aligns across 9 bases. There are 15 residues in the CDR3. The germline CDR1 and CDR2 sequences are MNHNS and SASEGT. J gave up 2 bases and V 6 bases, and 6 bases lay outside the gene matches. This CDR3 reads CASRTRTSDTDTQYF. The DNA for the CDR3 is TGTGCCAGCAGGACAAGGACTAGCGACACAGATACGCAGTATTTT.

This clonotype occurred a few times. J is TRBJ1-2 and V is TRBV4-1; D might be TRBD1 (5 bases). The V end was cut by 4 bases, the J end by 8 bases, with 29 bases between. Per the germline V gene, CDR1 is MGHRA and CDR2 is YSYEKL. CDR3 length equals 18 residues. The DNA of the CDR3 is TGCGCCAGCAGCCGGGACTCCGGGACTCCCTATCCCGCCGAAGGCTACACCTTC. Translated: CASSRDSGTPYPAEGYTF.

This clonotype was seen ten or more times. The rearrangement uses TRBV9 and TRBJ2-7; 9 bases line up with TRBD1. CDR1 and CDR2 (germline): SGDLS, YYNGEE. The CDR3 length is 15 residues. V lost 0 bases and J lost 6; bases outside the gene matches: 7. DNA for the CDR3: TGTGCCAGCAGCGTAGGGGACAGGGATGTCGGCGAGCAGTACTTC. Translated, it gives CASSVGDRDVGEQYF.

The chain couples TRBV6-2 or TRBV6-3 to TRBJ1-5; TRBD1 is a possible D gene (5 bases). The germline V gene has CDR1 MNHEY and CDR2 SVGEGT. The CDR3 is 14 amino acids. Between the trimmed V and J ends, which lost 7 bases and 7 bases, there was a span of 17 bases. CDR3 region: CASTYSQGLQPQHF. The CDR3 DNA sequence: TGTGCCAGCACCTACTCGCAGGGTCTACAGCCCCAGCATTTT.

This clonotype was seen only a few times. Here the CDR3 DNA reads TGTGCCAGCAGTGATGGGACAGACCAATATGGCTACACCTTC. The encoded protein is CASSDGTDQYGYTF. This chain connects TRBV28 to TRBJ1-2, with 7 bases that match TRBD1. With 5 bases clipped from V and 5 bases from J, the junction kept 8 bases outside the gene matches. Germline V lookup: CDR1 MDHEN, CDR2 SYDVKM. The CDR3 consists of 14 residues.

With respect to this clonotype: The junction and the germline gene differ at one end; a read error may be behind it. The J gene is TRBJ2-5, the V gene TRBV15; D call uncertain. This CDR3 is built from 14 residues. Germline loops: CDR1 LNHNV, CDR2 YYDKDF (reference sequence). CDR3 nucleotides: TGTGCCACCAGCAGAGCCGGCGGCCAAGGGACCCAGTACTTC. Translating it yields CATSRAGGQGTQYF.

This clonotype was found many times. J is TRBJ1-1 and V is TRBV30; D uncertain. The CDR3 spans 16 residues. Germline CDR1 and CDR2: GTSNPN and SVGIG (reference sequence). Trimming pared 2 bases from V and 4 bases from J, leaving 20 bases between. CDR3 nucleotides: TGTGCCTGGAGTAAGGGCGTGCGGATCTGGGGCACTGAAGCTTTCTTT. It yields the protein CAWSKGVRIWGTEAFF.

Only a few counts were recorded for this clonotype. CDR3 DNA sequence: TGCAGCGTTGTCGGGGGGACTAATGAAAAACTGTTTTTT. This encodes CSVVGGTNEKLFF. The rearrangement links TRBV29-1 to TRBJ1-4, with a weak D call TRBD1 (5 bases). Germline V gene sequence: CDR1 SQVTM, CDR2 ANQGSEA. V lost 4 bases and J lost 2, with 8 bases in between. This CDR3 is built from 13 residues.

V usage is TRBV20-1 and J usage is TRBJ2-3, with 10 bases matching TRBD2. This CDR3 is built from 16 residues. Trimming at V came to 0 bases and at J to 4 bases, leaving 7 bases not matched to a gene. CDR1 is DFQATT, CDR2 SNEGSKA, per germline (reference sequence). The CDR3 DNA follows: TGCAGTGCTAGAGATTTGGCTAGCGGGAGATCAGATACGCAGTATTTT. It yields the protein CSARDLASGRSDTQYF.

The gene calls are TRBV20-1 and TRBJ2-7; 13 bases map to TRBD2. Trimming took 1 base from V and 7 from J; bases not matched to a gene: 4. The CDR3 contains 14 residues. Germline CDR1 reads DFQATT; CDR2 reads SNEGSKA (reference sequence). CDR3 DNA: TGCAGTGCTAGAGGACTAGCGGGAGGATGGGAGCAGTACTTC. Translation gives CSARGLAGGWEQYF.

The DNA of the CDR3 is TGTGCCAGCAGTGGGGGGGGTGTAGGGGGAGGGAGCCCCTACAATGAGCAGTTCTTC. The encoded protein is CASSGGGVGGGSPYNEQFF. The chain is built from TRBV2 and TRBJ2-1; possible D gene TRBD2, 7 bases. The CDR3 covers 19 residues. Trimming cost V 4 bases and J 2 bases, with 24 bases left between them. Germline loops: CDR1 SNHLY, CDR2 FYNNEI.